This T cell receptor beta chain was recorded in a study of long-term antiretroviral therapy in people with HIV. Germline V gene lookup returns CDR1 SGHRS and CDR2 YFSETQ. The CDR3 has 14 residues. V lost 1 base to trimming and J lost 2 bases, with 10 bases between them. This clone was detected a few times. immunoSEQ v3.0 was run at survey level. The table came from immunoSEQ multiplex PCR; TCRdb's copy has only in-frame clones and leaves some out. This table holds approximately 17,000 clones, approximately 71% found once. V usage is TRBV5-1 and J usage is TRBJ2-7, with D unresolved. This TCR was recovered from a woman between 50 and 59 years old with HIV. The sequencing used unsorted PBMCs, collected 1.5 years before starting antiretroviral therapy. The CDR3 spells CASSLKSSTYEQYF. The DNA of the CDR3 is TGCGCCAGCAGCTTGAAGAGCAGTACCTACGAGCAGTACTTC.